This TCR beta chain emerged from a study of blood T cell repertoires in COVID-19. At the level of the study: Collection of acute and convalescent COVID-19 samples took place in the United States, Italy and Spain. Sources were T cells, B-cell-depleted T cells, or PBMCs; the material itself was cDNA or gDNA.

In the original workflow: The authors estimated nucleated cell counts from reference gene primer amplification. Assay used: immunoSEQ multiplex PCR; TCRdb lists only in-frame clones, some missing. V and J calls and clone size follow that table, whereas D and trimming were derived from the DNA. The table records more than 250,000 clones, about nine tenths of them present only once. Germline lookup yields CDR1 SEHNR and CDR2 FQNEAQ (reference sequence). This CDR3 contains 17 residues. V dropped 0 bases and J dropped 0 bases, with 15 bases sitting between them. The sequenced material came from peripheral blood. The chain recombines TRBV7-9 with TRBJ2-7; TRBD2 is a possible D gene (6 bases). This sequence originates from a middle-aged man with active or convalescent COVID-19. The CDR3 spells CASSLAAEGGSSYEQYF. CDR3 sequence (DNA): TGTGCCAGCAGCTTAGCGGCGGAGGGCGGCAGCTCCTACGAGCAGTACTTC. Looking up the rest from reference TRBV7-9 and TRBJ2-7 gives the full variable domain: DTGVSQNPRHKITKRGQNVTFRCDPISEHNRLYWYRQTLGQGPEFLTYFQNEAQLEKSRLLSDRFSAERPKGSFSTLEIQRTEQGDSAMYLCASSLAAEGGSSYEQYFGPGTRLTVT.